The clone carrying this T cell receptor (beta chain) was found a few times. This sample is drawn from a study of OX40 agonist ivuxolimab in advanced cancers. The overall study: Intravenous ivuxolimab was administered to patients every 2 weeks at 0.01 to 10 mg/kg. People who had prior anti-PD-1, anti-PD-L1 or anti-CTLA-4 therapy could take part, and under 50% had some.

V was shortened by 2 bases and J by 4 bases, with 14 bases between the two germline ends. Germline values: CDR1 SGHVS, CDR2 FQNEAQ. The CDR3 loop spans 15 amino acids. The repertoire was sequenced with immunoSEQ multiplex PCR; TCRdb's copy has only in-frame clones and lacks some. The sample has tens of thousands of clones; around 90% are singletons. This chain connects TRBV7-8 to TRBJ1-1, with D hard to call. This receptor was obtained from an adult with an advanced solid tumor such as melanoma, head and neck, liver or kidney cancer. The sequences come from CD4+ or CD8+ T cells sorted from blood, collected in a trial of the OX40 agonist ivuxolimab. The CDR3 nucleotides are TGTGCCAGCAGCTTATTTGAGGGTGTCTTCACTGAAGCTTTCTTT. Its translation: CASSLFEGVFTEAFF.